This section outlines one T cell receptor beta chain sequence together with its context. The data were obtained in a study of blood T cell repertoires in COVID-19. Overall study context: Samples representing acute and convalescent COVID-19 were sourced from the United States, Italy and Spain.

Per the authors' pipeline: Nucleated cell number was recorded as an estimate derived from reference gene primer amplification. TCRdb's table, derived via immunoSEQ multiplex PCR, lists solely in-frame clones and lacks some. V and J calls and clone size follow that table, whereas D and trimming were derived from the DNA. Of tens of thousands of clones in the sample, approximately 81% were seen once. The germline V gene encodes CDR1 MNHNY and CDR2 SVGAGI (reference sequence). The V segment lost 4 bases and the J segment 0 bases; nucleotides outside the gene matches: 1. CDR3 length: 14 amino acids. The rearrangement uses TRBV6-6 and TRBJ2-7; the match to TRBD2 covers 9 bases. The clonotype was recovered from a man in his forties or fifties with acute or convalescent COVID-19. Sequencing used peripheral blood. The CDR3 DNA reads as TGTGCCAGCAGTTCTAGCGGGGACTCCTACGAGCAGTACTTC. This encodes CASSSSGDSYEQYF.